This entry lists 26 T cell receptor beta chains sequenced from one sample in a study of blood T cell repertoires in COVID-19. Clones were read by immunoSEQ multiplex PCR, and TCRdb kept only the in-frame ones, dropping some. Found here are about 290,000 clones, just under 85% of them singletons; the top ten hold around 4%. The sequenced sample consisted of peripheral blood. The receptors were gathered from a woman aged 45-59 years with active or convalescent COVID-19.

The gene calls are TRBV7-9 and TRBJ1-2, with D tentatively TRBD1 (6 bases). CDR1 and CDR2 from the germline V gene are SEHNR and FQNEAQ (reference sequence). Between the trimmed V and J ends, which lost 3 bases and 2 bases, there was a span of 10 bases. The CDR3 loop spans 14 amino acids. CDR3: CASSLTGGNYGYTF. The CDR3 bases are TGTGCCAGCAGCTTGACAGGCGGCAACTATGGCTACACCTTC.

This clone was found once. The rearrangement uses TRBV12-5 and TRBJ1-1; 8 bases fit TRBD1. Germline V gene sequence: CDR1 LGHNT, CDR2 FRNRAP. Trimming cost V 2 bases and J 5 bases; bases outside gene matches: 10. This CDR3 contains 16 residues. CDR3 nucleotides: TGTGCTAGTGGTTTGCCACTCGGACAGGGTAGGACTGAAGCTTTCTTT. Translating gives CASGLPLGQGRTEAFF.

V is TRBV12-3 or TRBV12-4 and J is TRBJ1-1, with D maybe TRBD1 (6 bases). V dropped 6 bases and J dropped 5 bases, with 13 bases sitting between them. This CDR3 is 13 amino acids long. CDR3 sequence: CASRSRGKTEAFF. The CDR3 nucleotides read TGTGCCAGCAGGTCGAGGGGGAAGACTGAAGCTTTCTTT.

V and J are TRBV5-1 and TRBJ2-7, with TRBD2 matching 7 bases. The CDR3 covers 14 residues. The germline gives CDR1 SGHRS, CDR2 YFSETQ. Trimming cost V 0 bases and J 0 bases; bases outside gene matches: 0. The CDR3 sequence is CASSLGGSSYEQYF. CDR3 bases: TGCGCCAGCAGCTTGGGCGGGAGCTCCTACGAGCAGTACTTC. Full variable domain (missing parts from reference TRBV5-1 and TRBJ2-7): KAGVTQTPRYLIKTRGQQVTLSCSPISGHRSVSWYQQTPGQGLQFLFEYFSETQRNKGNFPGRFSGRQFSNSRSEMNVSTLELGDSALYLCASSLGGSSYEQYFGPGTRLTVT.

The CDR3, as DNA: TGTGCCAGTATAGGGGGGGTACAACAGACTGAAGCTTTCTTT. Protein product: CASIGGVQQTEAFF. The V gene is TRBV19, the J gene TRBJ1-1; D is possibly TRBD1 (6 bases). The CDR3 spans 14 residues. Looked up from germline, CDR1 is LNHDA and CDR2 is SQIVND (reference sequence). V was shortened by 7 bases and J by 5 bases, with 17 bases between the two germline ends. Full variable domain (rest looked up from reference TRBV19 and TRBJ1-1): DGGITQSPKYLFRKEGQNVTLSCEQNLNHDAMYWYRQDPGQGLRLIYYSQIVNDFQKGDIAEGYSVSREKKESFPLTVTSAQKNPTAFYLCASIGGVQQTEAFFGQGTRLTVV.

The chain employs TRBV29-1 and TRBJ2-2; no definite D call. CDR3 length: 13 residues. V lost 6 bases to trimming and J lost 6 bases, with 14 bases between them. Germline V gene sequence: CDR1 SQVTM, CDR2 ANQGSEA. This chain's CDR3 is CSVRGLTAGELFF. The CDR3 DNA sequence: TGCAGCGTCCGCGGCCTTACTGCCGGGGAGCTGTTTTTT.

The chain recombines TRBV5-1 with TRBJ1-6; D call uncertain. Germline lookup yields CDR1 SGHRS and CDR2 YFSETQ. The CDR3 extends over 12 amino acids. V was shortened by 3 bases and J by 5 bases, with 3 bases between the two germline ends. CDR3: CASSSDNSPLHF. CDR3 sequence (DNA): TGCGCCAGCAGCTCAGATAATTCACCCCTCCACTTT.

The rearrangement links TRBV5-1 to TRBJ1-4; perhaps TRBD1 as D (6 bases). This CDR3 is built from 17 residues. The germline CDR1 and CDR2 sequences are SGHRS and YFSETQ. V gave up 4 bases and J gave up 8 bases, with 24 bases separating them. This CDR3 reads CASSQTHGQREGEKLFF. For the CDR3, the DNA is TGCGCCAGCAGCCAAACCCATGGACAGCGGGAAGGGGAAAAACTGTTTTTT.

The gene calls are TRBV5-1 and TRBJ2-7; D may be TRBD1 (5 bases). This CDR3 has 13 residues. CDR1 and CDR2 from the germline V gene are SGHRS and YFSETQ. The ends were cut back, 3 bases at V and 6 bases at J, with 13 bases in the middle. The CDR3 nucleotides are TGCGCCAGCAGCTCGGAATCCAGGGCCGAGCAGTACTTC. It encodes CASSSESRAEQYF.

The V call is TRBV2, the J call TRBJ2-4; no definite D call. The germline V gene encodes CDR1 SNHLY and CDR2 FYNNEI. V was trimmed by 5 bases and J by 0 bases, leaving 5 bases between them. The CDR3 totals 13 residues. The CDR3 region has the DNA TGTGCCAGCAGTTTTCAAGCCAAAAACATTCAGTACTTC. Its protein product is CASSFQAKNIQYF.

DNA for the CDR3: TGTGCCAGCAGCTCCCAACAGGGGAGACACGAGCAGTACTTC. It codes for CASSSQQGRHEQYF. The chain carries TRBV11-2 and TRBJ2-7; 7 nucleotides agree with TRBD1. Germline V CDR1 and CDR2: SGHAT, FQNNGV. Trimming at V came to 4 bases and at J to 5 bases, leaving 8 bases not matched to a gene. The CDR3 contains 14 residues. Filled out from reference TRBV11-2 and TRBJ2-7, the complete variable domain reads EAGVAQSPRYKIIEKRQSVAFWCNPISGHATLYWYQQILGQGPKLLIQFQNNGVVDDSQLPKDRFSAERLKGVDSTLKIQPAKLEDSAVYLCASSSQQGRHEQYFGPGTRLTVT.

The rearrangement links TRBV7-3 to TRBJ2-3; D might be TRBD2 (5 bases). This CDR3 has 15 amino acids. Germline assignment: CDR1 SGHTA and CDR2 FQGTGA. V lost 3 bases and J lost 6, with 16 bases in between. CDR3 region: CASSLSIAGADTQYF. The CDR3 nucleotides are TGTGCCAGCAGCTTGAGTATCGCGGGCGCCGATACGCAGTATTTT. The full variable domain, with the rest looked up from reference TRBV7-3 and TRBJ2-3, is GAGVSQTPSNKVTEKGKYVELRCDPISGHTALYWYRQSLGQGPEFLIYFQGTGAADDSGLPNDRFFAVRPEGSVSTLKIQRTERGDSAVYLCASSLSIAGADTQYFGPGTRLTVL.

CDR3 DNA: TGTGCCAGCAGTCCTCCCCGGGACAGGGGGGGATATGAGCAGTTCTTC. It specifies CASSPPRDRGGYEQFF. The chain couples TRBV7-6 to TRBJ2-1, with 11 bases identical to TRBD1. The V segment lost 6 bases and the J segment 8 bases; nucleotides outside the gene matches: 12. The V gene's germline CDR1 is SGHVS and CDR2 FNYEAQ. There are 16 residues in the CDR3. The whole variable domain, filled in from reference TRBV7-6 and TRBJ2-1, reads GAGVSQSPRYKVTKRGQDVALRCDPISGHVSLYWYRQALGQGPEFLTYFNYEAQQDKSGLPNDRFSAERPEGSISTLTIQRTEQRDSAMYRCASSPPRDRGGYEQFFGPGTRLTVL.

The rearrangement joins TRBV6-5 to TRBJ1-1, with a weak D call TRBD1 (6 bases). Germline V gives CDR1 MNHEY, CDR2 SVGAGI. V lost 10 bases and J 6 bases, leaving 15 bases between the germline ends. The CDR3 sequence is 12 residues long. This CDR3 reads CATIGQTAEAFF. The CDR3 DNA reads as TGTGCCACCATAGGACAGACTGCTGAAGCTTTCTTT.

This clone was seen a single time. This chain links TRBV7-2 with TRBJ1-5, with a weak D call TRBD1 (5 bases). The CDR3 is 14 residues long. V shed 2 bases and J shed 7 bases, with 12 bases lying between them. Per the germline V gene, CDR1 is SGHTA and CDR2 is FQGNSA. DNA of the CDR3: TGTGCCAGCAGCTTAACCCAGGGAGGACAGCCCCAGCATTTT. Amino acids: CASSLTQGGQPQHF. Filled out from reference TRBV7-2 and TRBJ1-5, the complete variable domain reads GAGVSQSPSNKVTEKGKDVELRCDPISGHTALYWYRQSLGQGLEFLIYFQGNSAPDKSGLPSDRFSAERTGGSVSTLTIQRTQQEDSAVYLCASSLTQGGQPQHFGDGTRLSIL.

V gene TRBV2 combines with J gene TRBJ1-1; perhaps TRBD1 as D (6 bases). The germline gives CDR1 SNHLY, CDR2 FYNNEI. The V and J ends lost 9 bases and 2 bases respectively, with 16 bases between them. The CDR3 is made up of 14 amino acids. CDR3 region: CASQDSLINTEAFF. CDR3 bases: TGTGCCAGTCAGGACAGTTTAATTAACACTGAAGCTTTCTTT.

This clone appeared a few times. The chain joins TRBV4-1 to TRBJ2-2, with a possible D match to TRBD2 (6 bases). The CDR3 runs 16 residues. V gave up 4 bases and J gave up 1 base, with 13 bases separating them. CDR1 is MGHRA, CDR2 YSYEKL, per germline. CDR3 protein: CASSPPSAQNTGELFF. The DNA for the CDR3 is TGCGCCAGCAGCCCCCCTAGCGCGCAGAACACCGGGGAGCTGTTTTTT.

The V gene is TRBV7-9, the J gene TRBJ2-2; 10 bases are shared with TRBD2. V was clipped by 6 bases and J by 5 bases; unmatched bases: 12. There are 17 residues in the CDR3. Germline V gene lookup returns CDR1 SEHNR and CDR2 FQNEAQ (reference sequence). The CDR3 DNA reads as TGTGCCAGCAGATTGGGGCTAGCGGGAGTACGGACCGGGGAGCTGTTTTTT. Translated: CASRLGLAGVRTGELFF.

This rearrangement joins TRBV4-2 to TRBJ1-1; unclear D gene. Trimming pared 0 bases from V and 0 bases from J, leaving 14 bases between. This CDR3 spans 17 amino acids. Germline CDR1 reads LGHNA; CDR2 reads YNFKEQ. CDR3 in DNA: TGTGCCAGCAGCCAAGATCTTTATCGGCTAGTGAACACTGAAGCTTTCTTT. This gives the protein CASSQDLYRLVNTEAFF.

The V gene is TRBV4-1, the J gene TRBJ2-1; 11 nucleotides line up with TRBD2. Looked up from germline, CDR1 is MGHRA and CDR2 is YSYEKL. V shed 4 bases, J shed 8 bases, and the junction held 7 bases outside the gene matches. This CDR3 is built from 15 residues. The CDR3 spells CASSRRLAGRDEQFF. CDR3 bases: TGCGCCAGCAGCCGCAGACTAGCGGGACGAGATGAGCAGTTCTTC.

This clone was seen once. V is TRBV7-8 and J is TRBJ2-1; TRBD1 aligns across 10 bases. The CDR3 totals 14 residues. The germline V gene has CDR1 SGHVS and CDR2 FQNEAQ. The V segment lost 2 bases and the J segment 8 bases; nucleotides outside the gene matches: 3. The CDR3 here is CASSLKTGGDEQFF. CDR3 DNA: TGTGCCAGCAGCTTAAAGACAGGGGGCGATGAGCAGTTCTTC.

This clone has more than one count but fewer than ten. The rearrangement uses TRBV19 and TRBJ1-6, with a possible D match to TRBD1 (5 bases). Germline V gene lookup returns CDR1 LNHDA and CDR2 SQIVND (reference sequence). V shed 5 bases and J shed 10 bases, with 18 bases lying between them. This CDR3 is built from 15 residues. CDR3 loop: CASSGKVQGVSPLHF. The CDR3 coding sequence is TGTGCCAGTAGTGGGAAGGTGCAGGGTGTCTCACCCCTCCACTTT.

The chain recombines TRBV19 with TRBJ2-3, with D perhaps matching TRBD2 (6 bases). Germline CDR1 and CDR2: LNHDA and SQIVND (reference sequence). V was cut by 3 bases and J by 1 base, with 11 bases left in between. The CDR3 has 15 residues. The CDR3 reads CASSMTGAGTDTQYF. Here the CDR3 DNA reads TGTGCCAGTAGTATGACGGGAGCGGGCACAGATACGCAGTATTTT.

V is TRBV28 and J is TRBJ1-1; D is unresolved. The CDR3 covers 14 residues. The germline V and J ends were trimmed by 6 bases and 1 base, with 12 bases remaining between them. Germline V gene sequence: CDR1 MDHEN, CDR2 SYDVKM. Written as DNA, the CDR3 is TGTGCCAGCAGCGAAGGAGCAAGGAACACTGAAGCTTTCTTT. Its protein product is CASSEGARNTEAFF. Full variable domain (remainder filled in from reference TRBV28 and TRBJ1-1): DVKVTQSSRYLVKRTGEKVFLECVQDMDHENMFWYRQDPGLGLRLIYFSYDVKMKEKGDIPEGYSVSREKKERFSLILESASTNQTSMYLCASSEGARNTEAFFGQGTRLTVV.

The rearrangement uses TRBV5-1 and TRBJ2-3; D remains ambiguous. With 0 bases removed from V and 6 bases from J, the gap between germline ends came to 17 bases. Germline values: CDR1 SGHRS, CDR2 YFSETQ. This CDR3 spans 16 amino acids. The CDR3 protein is CASSLGAPPRLDTQYF. CDR3 DNA sequence: TGCGCCAGCAGCTTGGGCGCCCCCCCGCGGTTGGATACGCAGTATTTT. Combining the CDR3 with reference TRBV5-1 and TRBJ2-3 gives the whole variable domain KAGVTQTPRYLIKTRGQQVTLSCSPISGHRSVSWYQQTPGQGLQFLFEYFSETQRNKGNFPGRFSGRQFSNSRSEMNVSTLELGDSALYLCASSLGAPPRLDTQYFGPGTRLTVL.

The chain is built from TRBV13 and TRBJ1-1; D is possibly TRBD1 (6 bases). Deletions cut 3 bases from V and 5 bases from J, with 13 bases between. Germline V gene data show CDR1 as PRHDT and CDR2 as FYEKMQ (reference sequence). The CDR3 length is 14 residues. The CDR3 DNA follows: TGTGCCAGCAGCTTCCAGGGGAGGGGGACTGAAGCTTTCTTT. It encodes CASSFQGRGTEAFF.